This T cell receptor beta chain came from a study of blood T cell repertoires in COVID-19. Study-wide context: Collection of acute and convalescent COVID-19 samples took place in the United States, Italy and Spain.

Allocation to cohorts depended on clinical history reported by the participants. Libraries were prepared by immunoSEQ multiplex PCR; TCRdb keeps only in-frame clonotypes and omits some of them. The sample holds under 200,000 clones, over 75% seen once. There are 17 residues in the CDR3. Germline V gene sequence: CDR1 KGHSH, CDR2 LQKENI. V was pared by 1 base and J by 2 bases, with 16 bases between. This chain connects TRBV18 to TRBJ2-3; D is possibly TRBD1 (5 bases). This clonotype was obtained from a woman aged 40 to 49 with acute COVID-19. The sequenced material came from PBMCs or T cells enriched from blood (not recorded which). CDR3 nucleotide sequence: TGTGCCAGCTCACCACGACAACAGGTCGCATTCACAGATACGCAGTATTTT. Translated: CASSPRQQVAFTDTQYF.